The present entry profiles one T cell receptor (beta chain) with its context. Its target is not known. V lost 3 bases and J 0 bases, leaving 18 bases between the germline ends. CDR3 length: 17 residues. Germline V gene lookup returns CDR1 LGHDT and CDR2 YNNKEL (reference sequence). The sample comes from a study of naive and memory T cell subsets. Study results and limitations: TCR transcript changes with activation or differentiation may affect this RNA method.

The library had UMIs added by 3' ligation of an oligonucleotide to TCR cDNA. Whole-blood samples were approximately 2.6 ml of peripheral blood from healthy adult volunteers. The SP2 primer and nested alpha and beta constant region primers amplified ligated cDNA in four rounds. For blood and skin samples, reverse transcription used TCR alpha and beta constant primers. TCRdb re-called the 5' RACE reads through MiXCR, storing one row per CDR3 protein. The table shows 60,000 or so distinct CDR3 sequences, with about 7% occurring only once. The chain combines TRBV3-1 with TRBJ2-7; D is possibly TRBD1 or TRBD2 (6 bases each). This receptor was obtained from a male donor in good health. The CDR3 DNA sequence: TGTGCCAGCAGCCACTCGCCCTCGGGGGCCACCTCCTACGAGCAGTACTTC. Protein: CASSHSPSGATSYEQYF.